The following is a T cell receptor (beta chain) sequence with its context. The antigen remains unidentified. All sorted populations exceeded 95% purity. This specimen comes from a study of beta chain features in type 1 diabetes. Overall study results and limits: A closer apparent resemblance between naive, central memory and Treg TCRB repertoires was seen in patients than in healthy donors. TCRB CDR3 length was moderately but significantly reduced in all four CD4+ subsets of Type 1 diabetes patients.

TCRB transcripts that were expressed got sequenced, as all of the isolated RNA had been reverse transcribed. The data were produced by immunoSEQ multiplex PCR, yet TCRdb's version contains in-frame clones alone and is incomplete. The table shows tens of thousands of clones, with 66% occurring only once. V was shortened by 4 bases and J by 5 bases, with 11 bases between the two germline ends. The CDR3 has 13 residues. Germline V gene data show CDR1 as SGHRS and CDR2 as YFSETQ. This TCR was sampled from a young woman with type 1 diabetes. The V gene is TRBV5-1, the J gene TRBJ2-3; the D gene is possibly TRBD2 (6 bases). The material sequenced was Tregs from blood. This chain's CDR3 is CASSPSGGDTQYF. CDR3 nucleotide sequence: TGCGCCAGCAGCCCGTCCGGGGGAGATACGCAGTATTTT.